This record covers a single TCR beta chain. This receptor's antigen is unknown. Base quality data are lacking; no much larger clone is found one base away. The data were taken from a study of blood T cell repertoires in COVID-19 (dated by TCRdb to 2020 to 2021). Notes on the research overall: Samples covering the acute and convalescent phases of COVID-19 were provided by collaborators in the United States, Italy and Spain. The material from the prospective study consisted of cDNA or gDNA derived from T cells, B-cell-depleted T cells, or PBMCs. Deeply sampled blood TCRbeta repertoires from subjects exposed to, actively infected with, or recovered from COVID-19 were included in the dataset. The repertoires were released in a freely available public database intended as a resource for research on the immune response to SARS-CoV-2. Samples were obtained from the ongoing ImmuneRACE study (first 160 participants) and from 1,254 subjects provided by 6 global collaborators. A de-identified subject ID, COVID-19 status, age in years and sex were almost always included in the sample metadata. Where HLA class I and class II types were available, the types were taken from metadata supplied by the sample provider, not from assay-based typing. Findings and caveats that apply to the study as a whole: The amount of clinical and demographic metadata varied by source and participant and was provided uncurated.

Participants in the prospective study were enrolled through a virtual design, were aged roughly 18 to 90 years, and lived in roughly 25 United States geographic areas. Cohort assignment in the prospective study relied on participant-reported clinical history from a screening survey and a study questionnaire. Recovered participants in ImmuneRACE Cohort 3 were defined by two consecutive negative NP/OP PCR tests, clearance by a healthcare professional, or resolution of symptoms. In the prospective study, mobile phlebotomists collected whole blood, serum and a nasopharyngeal or oropharyngeal swab from each participant. Prospective study participants could optionally give additional blood draws and questionnaires over an approximately 2-month period. Prospective study blood samples were shipped either frozen or at room temperature before DNA extraction. The V end loses 1 base and the J end loses 3 bases, and a stretch of 5 bases separates them. The CDR3 starts with the cysteine, ends with the phenylalanine, and has 13 residues. The read is trimmed to its CDR3 DNA, 39 bases read in frame from base 1. The germline V gene (reference sequence) sets CDR1 to SGHNT and CDR2 to YYREEE.

TCRbeta CDR3 regions were amplified from genomic DNA by means of the immunoSEQ Assay, a bias-controlled multiplex PCR. The paper's data handling went like this. Nucleated cell counts per sample were estimated from amplification of reference gene primers within the assay. To quantify the absolute abundance of each unique TCRbeta CDR3 rearrangement, sequence reads were collapsed and filtered. For each sample, productive Simpson clonality was calculated as the square root of Simpson's diversity index across productive rearrangements. TCRdb's version of the immuneACCESS table is confined to in-frame rearrangements and falls short of the full clone set. An unresolved V gene accounts for under half of the shortfall where checked; the remainder is of unknown origin. That table is the source of V, J and clone size, and D and trimming were worked out from the DNA. Present in this sample are approximately 160,000 clones, 80% to 90% of which were seen just once. Nearly 8% of the sample rests with the top ten.

The receptor's source is a woman in her forties or fifties who had recovered from COVID-19. The sequenced sample was PBMCs or T cells enriched from blood (not recorded which). The chain employs TRBV5-4 and TRBJ1-3, with no confident D gene call. CDR3 loop: CASSLYGGNTIYF. At the DNA level, the sequence is TGTGCCAGCAGCTTGTACGGTGGAAACACCATATATTTT.